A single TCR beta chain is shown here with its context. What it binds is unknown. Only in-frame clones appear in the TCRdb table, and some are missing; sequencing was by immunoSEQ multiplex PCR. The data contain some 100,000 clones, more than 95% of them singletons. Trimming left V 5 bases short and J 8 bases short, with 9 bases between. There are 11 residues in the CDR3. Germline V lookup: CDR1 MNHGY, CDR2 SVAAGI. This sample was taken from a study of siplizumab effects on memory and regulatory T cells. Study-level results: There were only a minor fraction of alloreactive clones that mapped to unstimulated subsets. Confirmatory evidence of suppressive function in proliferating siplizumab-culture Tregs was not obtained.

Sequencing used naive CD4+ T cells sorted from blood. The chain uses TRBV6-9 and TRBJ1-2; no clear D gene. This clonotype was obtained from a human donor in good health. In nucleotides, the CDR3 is TGTGCCAGCAGTGAATTCCGGGGCTACACCTTC. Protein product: CASSEFRGYTF.